The T cell receptor beta chain described here comes from a study of Ad26.COV2.S vaccination and SARS-CoV-2 variants. Study summary: The vaccine Ad26.COV2.S was put into the muscle once, or twice with 56 days between. Study-level findings and limits: Recipients of vaccine and of placebo showed similar breadth of their non-spike TCR repertoires.

Sample treatment: approximately 18 received Ad26.COV2.S at low or high dose, single or two shots; five or six received placebo; per-sample allocation not given. Specimens were obtained on day 63 following the first vaccine or placebo injection. Details on this clone: Antigen: not known.

This table comes from immunoSEQ multiplex PCR, and its TCRdb copy is limited to in-frame clones, with some not included. The sample contains roughly 700,000 clones, roughly nine tenths of which appear only once. Material: peripheral blood, obtained in a trial of Ad26.COV2.S vaccine versus placebo. This receptor was identified in a person aged 18-65 years who received the Ad26.COV2.S COVID-19 vaccine or a placebo.

CDR3 bases: TGTGCCAGTAGTCCGGGAGACAGCCTGTATAGCAATCAGCCCCAGCATTTT. It encodes CASSPGDSLYSNQPQHF. V and J are TRBV19 and TRBJ1-5; TRBD1 might be the D (5 bases). The length of the CDR3 is 17 residues. From germline, CDR1 is LNHDA and CDR2 SQIVND (reference sequence). Trimming cost V 5 bases and J 0 bases, with 17 bases left between them.